Listed here are 9 T cell receptor beta chains from one sample, sequenced in a study of resident and recirculating memory T cells in vitiligo. Assay used: immunoSEQ multiplex PCR; TCRdb lists only in-frame clones, some missing. The sample includes 70,000 or so clones, roughly nine tenths of them seen just once. The sample was blood. All receptors come from a male donor with vitiligo.

The rearrangement uses TRBV4-3 and TRBJ1-1; 7 nucleotides line up with TRBD1. This CDR3 contains 15 residues. From germline, CDR1 is LGHNA and CDR2 YSLEER. The V and J ends lost 3 bases and 1 base, in that order; junction bases with no gene match: 5. The CDR3 coding sequence is TGCGCCAGCAGCCAGAGGACAGGCTGGAACACTGAAGCTTTCTTT. Translating it yields CASSQRTGWNTEAFF.

This chain joins TRBV5-4 and TRBJ2-5; no definite D call. V lost 4 bases, J lost 3 bases, and 10 bases lay in between. Germline V CDR1 and CDR2: SGHNT, YYREEE (reference sequence). The CDR3 is 13 residues long. The CDR3 sequence is CASSTRNEETQYF. In DNA form, the CDR3 reads TGTGCCAGCAGCACGAGGAACGAAGAGACCCAGTACTTC.

The rearrangement joins TRBV10-3 to TRBJ1-2; maybe TRBD1 (5 bases). This CDR3 comprises 15 residues. V lost 0 bases to trimming and J lost 2 bases, with 10 bases between them. Germline V gives CDR1 ENHRY, CDR2 SYGVKD. CDR3 region: CAISESRQGNYGYTF. CDR3 DNA: TGTGCCATCAGTGAGTCTCGGCAGGGAAACTATGGCTACACCTTC.

The rearrangement links TRBV7-2 to TRBJ2-2; tentatively, D is TRBD2 (5 bases). Germline V gives CDR1 SGHTA, CDR2 FQGNSA. Between the trimmed V and J ends, which lost 5 bases and 1 base, there was a span of 11 bases. The CDR3 consists of 15 residues. The CDR3 loop reads CASSPQAGNTGELFF. The CDR3 DNA follows: TGTGCCAGCAGCCCCCAGGCGGGGAACACCGGGGAGCTGTTTTTT.

The chain joins TRBV7-2 to TRBJ1-4; 7 nucleotides line up with TRBD1. There are 15 residues in the CDR3. CDR1 is SGHTA, CDR2 FQGNSA, per germline. Trimming cost V 5 bases and J 8 bases; bases outside gene matches: 11. The CDR3 here is CASSDNRGSREKLFF. CDR3 bases: TGTGCCAGCAGCGACAACAGGGGATCGCGAGAAAAACTGTTTTTT.

The CDR3 bases are TGTGCCAGCAGTGTCGGCGGGGGGGGGTACGAGCAGTACTTC. It yields the protein CASSVGGGGYEQYF. The V call is TRBV6-1, the J call TRBJ2-7; TRBD2 agrees at 9 bases. The germline V gene has CDR1 MNHNS and CDR2 SASEGT. CDR3 length equals 14 residues. V shed 4 bases and J 4 bases; nucleotides not matched to a gene: 5.

The chain joins TRBV5-1 to TRBJ1-1; 7 nucleotides align to TRBD1. Germline V gives CDR1 SGHRS, CDR2 YFSETQ. The CDR3 runs 13 residues. Trimming at V came to 4 bases and at J to 4 bases, leaving 4 bases not matched to a gene. As DNA, the CDR3 is TGCGCCAGCAGCATGGCAGGGGGCACTGAAGCTTTCTTT. It encodes CASSMAGGTEAFF.

The chain joins TRBV7-2 to TRBJ1-5; D possibly corresponds to TRBD1 (6 bases). Germline V CDR1 and CDR2: SGHTA, FQGNSA. Trimming removed 4 bases at V and 2 bases at J, with 15 bases between. The CDR3 sequence is 16 residues long. This CDR3 is CASSSRGGHGNQPQHF. CDR3 in DNA: TGTGCCAGCAGCTCGAGAGGGGGACATGGCAATCAGCCCCAGCATTTT.

This clone has a single count. The chain couples TRBV5-4 to TRBJ2-2; 11 nucleotides line up with TRBD1. The CDR3 length is 17 residues. CDR1 SGHNT and CDR2 YYREEE come from the germline V gene (reference sequence). V lost 4 bases, J lost 5 bases, and 10 bases stayed unmatched. The CDR3 region is CASSSDPGQGVTGELFF. DNA of the CDR3: TGTGCCAGCAGCAGCGACCCGGGACAGGGGGTGACCGGGGAGCTGTTTTTT.